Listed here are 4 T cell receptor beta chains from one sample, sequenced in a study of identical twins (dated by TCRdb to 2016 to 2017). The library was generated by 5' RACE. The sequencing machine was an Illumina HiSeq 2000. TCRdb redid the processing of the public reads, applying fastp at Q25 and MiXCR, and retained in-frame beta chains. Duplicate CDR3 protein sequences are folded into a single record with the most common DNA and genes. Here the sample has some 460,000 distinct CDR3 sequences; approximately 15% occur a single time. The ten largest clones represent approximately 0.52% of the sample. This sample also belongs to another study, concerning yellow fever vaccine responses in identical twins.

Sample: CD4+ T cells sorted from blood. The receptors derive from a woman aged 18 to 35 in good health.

For the CDR3, the DNA is TGTGCCAGCAGTCAACAGGGTGGCGATGACTATGGCTACACCTTC. Its protein product is CASSQQGGDDYGYTF. This sequence joins TRBV6-1 and TRBJ1-2, with D possibly being TRBD1 (6 bases). The CDR3 covers 15 residues. The V and J ends lost 5 bases and 3 bases respectively, with 16 bases between them. CDR1 is MNHNS, CDR2 SASEGT, per germline.

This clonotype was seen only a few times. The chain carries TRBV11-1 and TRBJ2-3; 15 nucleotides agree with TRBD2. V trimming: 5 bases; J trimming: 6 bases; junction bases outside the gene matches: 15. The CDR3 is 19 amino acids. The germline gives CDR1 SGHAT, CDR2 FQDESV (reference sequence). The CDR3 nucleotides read TGTGCCAGCAGCCCCTTTCCCGGACTAGCGGGAGGGATGAGCGATACGCAGTATTTT. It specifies CASSPFPGLAGGMSDTQYF.

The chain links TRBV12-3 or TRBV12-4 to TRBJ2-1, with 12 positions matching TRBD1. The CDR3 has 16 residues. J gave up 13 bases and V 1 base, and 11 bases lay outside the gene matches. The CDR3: CASSLGGTGGALFQFF. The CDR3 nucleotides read TGTGCCAGCAGTTTAGGCGGGACAGGGGGCGCTTTATTCCAGTTCTTC.

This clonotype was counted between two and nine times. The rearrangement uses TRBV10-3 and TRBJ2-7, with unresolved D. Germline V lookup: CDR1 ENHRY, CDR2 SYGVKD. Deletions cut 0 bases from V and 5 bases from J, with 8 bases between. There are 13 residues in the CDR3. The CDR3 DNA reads TGTGCCATCAGTGAGTCTTATTACGACGAGCAGTACTTC. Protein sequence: CAISESYYDEQYF.